Shown below are 17 T cell receptor beta chains from a single sample sequenced in a study of shared clonotypes between healthy human individuals. The table came from immunoSEQ multiplex PCR; TCRdb's copy has only in-frame clones and leaves some out. Among about 2.1 million clones listed, roughly 95% were seen once. Terminally differentiated effector memory CD45RA+ cells were excluded by CCR7 positive selection of CD45RO-negative cells. Sequencing was performed on naive CD8+ T cells from PBMCs. Source of these receptors: a man between 18 and 29 years old in good health. Some clones in this sample may be carry-over from other donors' samples.

The chain links TRBV13 to TRBJ2-1; 8 bases map to TRBD2. Per the germline V gene, CDR1 is PRHDT and CDR2 is FYEKMQ (reference sequence). The CDR3 loop spans 20 amino acids. The V gene end was trimmed by 5 bases and the J gene end by 4 bases; junction bases not matched to a gene: 22. The CDR3 reads CASSLSGVFSGTLHYNEQFF. The CDR3 DNA sequence: TGTGCCAGCAGCCTCTCAGGGGTGTTTAGCGGGACCCTCCATTACAATGAGCAGTTCTTC.

This clone appeared once. The chain couples TRBV7-9 to TRBJ2-7; no firm D call. V was shortened by 5 bases and J by 2 bases, with 13 bases between the two germline ends. The CDR3 loop spans 14 amino acids. The germline gives CDR1 SEHNR, CDR2 FQNEAQ (reference sequence). CDR3: CASSPALGTYEQYF. The CDR3 DNA reads as TGTGCCAGCAGCCCCGCCCTAGGGACCTACGAGCAGTACTTC. Supplemented by reference TRBV7-9 and TRBJ2-7, the full variable domain reads DTGVSQNPRHKITKRGQNVTFRCDPISEHNRLYWYRQTLGQGPEFLTYFQNEAQLEKSRLLSDRFSAERPKGSFSTLEIQRTEQGDSAMYLCASSPALGTYEQYFGPGTRLTVT.

Points on this clone: Other DNA variants within this sample encode the same CDR3. This chain uses TRBV27 with TRBJ1-4; D is possibly TRBD1 (5 bases). There are 14 residues in the CDR3. Trimming stripped 1 base from V and 2 bases from J, with 5 bases between. Germline V gives CDR1 MNHEY, CDR2 SMNVEV (reference sequence). The DNA for the CDR3 is TGTGCCAGCAGTTTATGGGGGACTAATGAAAAACTGTTTTTT. Amino acids: CASSLWGTNEKLFF.

The rearrangement joins TRBV7-8 to TRBJ2-1; 7 bases are a match to TRBD2. There are 14 residues in the CDR3. The V gene end was trimmed by 3 bases and the J gene end by 4 bases; junction bases not matched to a gene: 3. Germline-derived CDR1 and CDR2 are SGHVS and FQNEAQ. CDR3 DNA sequence: TGTGCCAGCAGCTTGAGCGGGACTTACAATGAGCAGTTCTTC. It yields the protein CASSLSGTYNEQFF.

The chain uses TRBV7-6 and TRBJ2-7, with D perhaps given as TRBD1 or TRBD2 (5 bases each). From germline, CDR1 is SGHVS and CDR2 FNYEAQ. The V end was cut by 5 bases, the J end by 5 bases, with 19 bases between. The CDR3 loop spans 15 amino acids. CDR3 sequence reads: CASSPLPSRDDEQYF. The CDR3 nucleotides are TGTGCCAGCAGCCCCCTCCCCAGCCGGGACGACGAGCAGTACTTC. Full variable domain (missing parts from reference TRBV7-6 and TRBJ2-7): GAGVSQSPRYKVTKRGQDVALRCDPISGHVSLYWYRQALGQGPEFLTYFNYEAQQDKSGLPNDRFSAERPEGSISTLTIQRTEQRDSAMYRCASSPLPSRDDEQYFGPGTRLTVT.

The rearrangement links TRBV29-1 to TRBJ2-1; 9 nucleotides line up with TRBD2. Germline V gives CDR1 SQVTM, CDR2 ANQGSEA. The length of the CDR3 is 14 residues. The junction had 10 bases not matched to a gene; V was cut back by 5 bases and J by 8 bases. The CDR3 loop is CSVYKREDIYEQFF. CDR3 nucleotide sequence: TGCAGCGTTTATAAGCGGGAGGATATCTATGAGCAGTTCTTC.

The genes are TRBV13 and TRBJ2-7; D possibly corresponds to TRBD1 (7 bases). The CDR3 covers 15 residues. Trimming removed 5 bases from V and 3 bases from J, with 17 bases in between. Germline assignment: CDR1 PRHDT and CDR2 FYEKMQ (reference sequence). This CDR3 is CASSGGTVRFYEQYF. The CDR3 DNA follows: TGTGCCAGCAGCGGCGGGACAGTTAGATTCTACGAGCAGTACTTC.

The chain joins TRBV7-2 to TRBJ2-7; D is uncertain. CDR1 and CDR2 (germline): SGHTA, FQGNSA. The CDR3 spans 15 residues. The V gene lost 6 bases and the J gene lost 2 bases, with 17 bases spanning the gap. CDR3 protein: CASRKVEMRPYEQYF. The CDR3 nucleotides read TGTGCCAGCAGAAAGGTGGAGATGCGTCCCTACGAGCAGTACTTC.

This chain joins TRBV19 and TRBJ1-1, with unresolved D. The CDR3 length is 16 residues. Germline CDR1 and CDR2: LNHDA and SQIVND (reference sequence). V was clipped by 7 bases and J by 0 bases, with 18 bases between them. CDR3 DNA: TGTGCCAGTACCGGGATACCGGCAGAGCTGAACACTGAAGCTTTCTTT. Residues: CASTGIPAELNTEAFF.

This CDR3 reads CASKIRLGINEKLFF. DNA of the CDR3: TGTGCCAGCAAAATACGCCTGGGCATTAATGAAAAACTGTTTTTT. This chain links TRBV2 with TRBJ1-4; D gene ambiguous. The CDR3 contains 15 residues. V gave up 7 bases and J gave up 4 bases, with 16 bases separating them. Germline V lookup: CDR1 SNHLY, CDR2 FYNNEI.

This rearrangement joins TRBV10-2 to TRBJ2-3, with D maybe TRBD2 (6 bases). V was clipped by 7 bases and J by 4 bases, with 24 bases between them. This CDR3 has 17 residues. The germline V gene encodes CDR1 WSHSY and CDR2 SAAADI. The CDR3 reads CASTHRDLLPEADTQYF. The DNA for the CDR3 is TGCGCCAGCACTCACCGGGACTTACTACCAGAAGCAGATACGCAGTATTTT.

The chain joins TRBV14 to TRBJ2-1; TRBD2 aligns across 14 bases. Germline CDR1 SGHDN, CDR2 FVKESK. Germline trimming cut 7 bases from V and 2 bases from J; bases unmatched to any gene: 10. The CDR3 extends over 18 amino acids. CDR3 in amino acids: CASTQTSGRDAAYNEQFF. CDR3 DNA sequence: TGTGCCAGCACACAGACTAGCGGGAGGGATGCAGCCTACAATGAGCAGTTCTTC.

This clone was detected once. V usage is TRBV4-1 and J usage is TRBJ1-1; 10 nucleotides line up with TRBD1. The CDR3 has 15 residues. Germline V gene lookup returns CDR1 MGHRA and CDR2 YSYEKL. V was pared by 4 bases and J by 3 bases, with 5 bases of the junction left unmatched. The CDR3 loop is CASSPGQGIDTEAFF. Here the CDR3 DNA reads TGCGCCAGCAGCCCGGGACAGGGGATTGACACTGAAGCTTTCTTT.

The rearrangement joins TRBV28 to TRBJ2-1; D is undetermined. Germline values: CDR1 MDHEN, CDR2 SYDVKM. V gave up 5 bases and J gave up 2 bases, with 16 bases separating them. The CDR3 totals 16 residues. The CDR3 protein is CASSQPPRWTYNEQFF. The CDR3 bases are TGTGCCAGCAGTCAACCGCCCCGTTGGACCTACAATGAGCAGTTCTTC. The full variable domain, in which reference TRBV28 and TRBJ2-1 provide the parts outside the CDR3, is DVKVTQSSRYLVKRTGEKVFLECVQDMDHENMFWYRQDPGLGLRLIYFSYDVKMKEKGDIPEGYSVSREKKERFSLILESASTNQTSMYLCASSQPPRWTYNEQFFGPGTRLTVL.

J is TRBJ2-7 and V is TRBV15; 8 nucleotides line up with TRBD1. CDR1 is LNHNV and CDR2 is YYDKDF in the germline V gene (reference sequence). This CDR3 spans 20 amino acids. The junction had 19 bases not matched to a gene; V was cut back by 0 bases and J by 3 bases. CDR3 in amino acids: CATSRDRMPYLRDRLYEQYF. Written as DNA, the CDR3 is TGTGCCACCAGCAGAGATAGGATGCCCTACCTCCGGGACAGGCTCTACGAGCAGTACTTC. Together with reference TRBV15 and TRBJ2-7, the CDR3 gives the full variable domain: DAMVIQNPRYQVTQFGKPVTLSCSQTLNHNVMYWYQQKSSQAPKLLFHYYDKDFNNEADTPDNFQSRRPNTSFCFLDIRSPGLGDTAMYLCATSRDRMPYLRDRLYEQYFGPGTRLTVT.

This CDR3 is CASSQGHGGGTEAFF. For the CDR3, the DNA is TGCGCCAGCAGCCAAGGGCATGGGGGTGGCACTGAAGCTTTCTTT. The chain joins TRBV4-1 to TRBJ1-1; D might be TRBD1 (5 bases). Germline V gene lookup returns CDR1 MGHRA and CDR2 YSYEKL. V lost 1 base, J lost 4 bases, and 13 bases lay in between. The CDR3 consists of 15 residues.

This chain joins TRBV4-1 and TRBJ1-3; 9 nucleotides agree with TRBD1. This CDR3 contains 14 residues. V trimming: 6 bases; J trimming: 4 bases; junction bases outside the gene matches: 4. CDR1 and CDR2 (germline): MGHRA, YSYEKL. The CDR3 region has the DNA TGCGCCAGCAGACTGGACAGGGGAGGAAACACCATATATTTT. Amino acid sequence: CASRLDRGGNTIYF.